The T cell receptor (beta chain) under discussion was sequenced for a study of a mutant IDH1 vaccine in newly diagnosed glioma. In regard to this clone: Its antigen remains unknown.

Stated time point: week 35, safety follow-up. Doses comprised 300 ug of mutant IDH1 20-mer peptide each, plus topical imiquimod. The astrocytomas were IDH1-mutant, ATRX-negative, and WHO grade 3 or 4. Germline V gene data show CDR1 as MNHEY and CDR2 as SVGAGI. V lost 2 bases and J lost 2, with 10 bases in between. The CDR3 extends over 16 amino acids. Profiled with immunoSEQ multiplex PCR; TCRdb holds only in-frame clones, not every one. The sample carries tens of thousands of clones, about 85% recorded once. The rearrangement uses TRBV6-5 and TRBJ2-6; a weak D match, TRBD1 (5 bases). The material was PBMCs, obtained from a glioma patient whose treatment included an IDH1 peptide vaccine. The origin of this receptor is a man aged 30 to 39 with glioma. CDR3 in DNA: TGTGCCAGCAGTTACAGGGGAAAGGCTGGGGCCAACGTCCTGACTTTC. Its translation is CASSYRGKAGANVLTF.